This T cell receptor beta chain derives from a study of T-cell memory formation after mild COVID-19. Study-level background: Largely, TCR clusters stayed within a single donor. General observations from the study: Some responding clones appeared in pre-infection memory, suggesting cross-reactive memory joined. Contracting clones, day 15 to 85, had balanced CD4/CD8, and later expanders favored CD4+.

Barcoded TCR alpha and TCR beta cDNA libraries with UMIs came from 5'RACE using constant-segment primers. From the 5' RACE reads, TCRdb called clonotypes with MiXCR, one entry per CDR3 protein. The repertoire holds approximately 250,000 distinct CDR3 sequences, with over 15% as singletons. The CDR3 covers 13 residues. V was pared by 3 bases and J by 6 bases, with 10 bases between. Per germline, CDR1 KGHSH and CDR2 LQKENI. About this clonotype itself: Its antigen is not known.

The specimen was PBMCs or a T cell subset sorted from them (not recorded which). The genes are TRBV18 and TRBJ2-3, with D perhaps TRBD1 or TRBD2 (6 bases each). The TCR sequence derives from an adult woman who had mild COVID-19 (a few samples of this study predate the infection). Cell type and time point are not known. Here the CDR3 reads CASSPRGQDTQYF. DNA for the CDR3: TGTGCCAGCTCACCCCGGGGGCAGGATACGCAGTATTTT.